These T cell receptor beta chains were read from a single sample in a study of T cell responses to AZD1222 COVID-19 vaccine. The repertoire was sequenced with immunoSEQ multiplex PCR; TCRdb's copy has only in-frame clones and lacks some. The data hold 92,000 or so clones, with around 89% observed a single time. The source material was peripheral blood, sampled 28 days after the second AZD1222 dose. The receptors were gathered from an adult who received the AZD1222 COVID-19 vaccine. Each CDR3 is given with its conserved first and last residue. A D gene is named only where the DNA matches it firmly. Some rows mark clone size as missing; the rest say once, few, many or name a class of expanded clone.

-,TRBV6-4,TRBJ1-5,15,-,CASSDSDGGNQPQHF,TGTGCCAGCAGTGACTCGGACGGCGGCAATCAGCCCCAGCATTTT
-,TRBV3-1/TRBV3-2,TRBJ1-2,14,-,CASSQNDINYGYTF,TGTGCCAGCAGCCAAAACGATATTAACTATGGCTACACCTTC
-,TRBV3-1/TRBV3-2,TRBJ2-3,11,-,CASSQGPTQYF,TGTGCCAGCAGCCAAGGTCCTACGCAGTATTTT
-,TRBV14,TRBJ1-1,14,-,CASSQGEGRTEAFF,TGTGCCAGCAGCCAGGGTGAGGGGAGAACTGAAGCTTTCTTT
-,TRBV2,TRBJ1-1,13,-,CASCRQRNTEAFF,TGTGCCAGCTGTAGACAGCGCAACACTGAAGCTTTCTTT
TRBD1,TRBV6-5,TRBJ1-1,15,-,CASSYGGQVNTEAFF,TGTGCCAGCAGTTACGGGGGACAGGTGAACACTGAAGCTTTCTTT
-,TRBV2,TRBJ1-1,15,-,CASSGKTAPNTEAFF,TGTGCCAGCAGTGGGAAGACAGCCCCGAACACTGAAGCTTTCTTT
-,TRBV5-6,TRBJ1-6,14,-,CASSFYWDGAPLHF,TGTGCCAGCAGCTTTTACTGGGACGGCGCACCCCTCCACTTT
-,TRBV7-8,TRBJ1-6,14,once,CASSPTGFNSPLHF,TGTGCCAGCAGTCCCACAGGGTTTAATTCACCCCTCCACTTT
-,TRBV10-3,TRBJ1-4,13,-,CAISAGTNEKLFF,TGTGCCATCAGTGCTGGAACTAATGAAAAACTGTTTTTT
TRBD2,TRBV6-5,TRBJ2-1,11,-,CASSTGGEQFF,TGTGCCAGCAGTACCGGGGGGGAGCAGTTCTTC
-,TRBV2,TRBJ1-3,13,-,CATDRHSGNTIYF,TGTGCCACAGACAGGCACTCTGGAAACACCATATATTTT
-,TRBV10-3,TRBJ2-7,14,-,CAIRLSGPTYEQYF,TGTGCCATCAGACTATCAGGTCCTACCTATGAGCAGTACTTC
-,TRBV12-3/TRBV12-4,TRBJ1-6,13,once,CASSPGRPSPLHF,TGTGCCAGCAGTCCCGGACGGCCGTCACCCCTCCACTTT
-,TRBV9,TRBJ2-3,15,-,CASSVGRLFTDTQYF,TGTGCCAGCAGCGTAGGACGGCTGTTTACAGATACGCAGTATTTT
TRBD1,TRBV9,TRBJ1-2,15,-,CASSVGTASNYGYTF,TGTGCCAGCAGCGTCGGGACAGCTTCTAACTATGGCTACACCTTC
TRBD1,TRBV5-4,TRBJ1-2,13,-,CASSSGQGYGYTF,TGTGCCAGCAGCTCCGGACAGGGTTATGGCTACACCTTC
-,TRBV5-1,TRBJ1-5,13,-,CASSLAGEQPQHF,TGCGCCAGCAGCTTGGCCGGGGAACAGCCCCAGCATTTT
-,TRBV7-9,TRBJ1-1,14,-,CASSPPSRLTEAFF,TGTGCCAGCAGCCCGCCCTCTCGCCTGACTGAAGCTTTCTTT
-,TRBV7-8,TRBJ1-1,13,-,CASSLVSGTEAFF,TGTGCCAGCAGCTTAGTCAGCGGCACTGAAGCTTTCTTT
-,TRBV6-4,TRBJ1-2,14,-,CASSDSWGAEGYTF,TGTGCCAGCAGTGACTCATGGGGGGCAGAGGGCTACACCTTC
-,TRBV5-4,TRBJ1-1,13,-,CATREPQHTEAFF,TGTGCCACAAGAGAACCCCAGCACACTGAAGCTTTCTTT
TRBD2,TRBV27,TRBJ2-1,14,-,CASSLRAGGNEQFF,TGTGCCAGCAGTTTGAGGGCGGGGGGGAATGAGCAGTTCTTC
-,TRBV7-3,TRBJ1-1,14,-,CASSLLGANTEAFF,TGTGCCAGCAGCTTACTGGGGGCAAATACTGAAGCTTTCTTT
-,TRBV7-9,TRBJ2-2,15,-,CASSLVIQVTGELFF,TGTGCCAGCAGCTTAGTTATTCAGGTTACCGGGGAGCTGTTTTTT
-,TRBV7-2,TRBJ2-1,16,-,CASSLAIQVLGNEQFF,TGTGCCAGCAGCTTAGCGATACAGGTCCTCGGGAATGAGCAGTTCTTC
TRBD1,TRBV28,TRBJ1-2,15,-,CASSPTGGRIYGYTF,TGTGCCAGCAGCCCGACAGGGGGAAGAATCTATGGCTACACCTTC
-,TRBV4-1,TRBJ2-4,14,-,CASSFLYRRDIQYF,TGCGCCAGCAGCTTCTTATACAGAAGGGACATTCAGTACTTC
-,TRBV29-1,TRBJ1-4,13,-,CSVGLPPGEKLFF,TGCAGCGTTGGGCTACCCCCGGGCGAAAAACTGTTTTTT
-,TRBV15,TRBJ1-5,13,-,CATSRGGSEPQHF,TGTGCCACCAGCAGAGGAGGGAGTGAGCCCCAGCATTTT
-,TRBV5-6,TRBJ2-1,16,-,CASSKVGPNSYNEQFF,TGTGCCAGCAGCAAAGTGGGACCGAACTCCTACAATGAGCAGTTCTTC
TRBD1,TRBV24-1,TRBJ1-2,16,-,CATSGMTGDSDYGYTF,TGTGCCACCAGTGGCATGACAGGGGATTCCGACTATGGCTACACCTTC